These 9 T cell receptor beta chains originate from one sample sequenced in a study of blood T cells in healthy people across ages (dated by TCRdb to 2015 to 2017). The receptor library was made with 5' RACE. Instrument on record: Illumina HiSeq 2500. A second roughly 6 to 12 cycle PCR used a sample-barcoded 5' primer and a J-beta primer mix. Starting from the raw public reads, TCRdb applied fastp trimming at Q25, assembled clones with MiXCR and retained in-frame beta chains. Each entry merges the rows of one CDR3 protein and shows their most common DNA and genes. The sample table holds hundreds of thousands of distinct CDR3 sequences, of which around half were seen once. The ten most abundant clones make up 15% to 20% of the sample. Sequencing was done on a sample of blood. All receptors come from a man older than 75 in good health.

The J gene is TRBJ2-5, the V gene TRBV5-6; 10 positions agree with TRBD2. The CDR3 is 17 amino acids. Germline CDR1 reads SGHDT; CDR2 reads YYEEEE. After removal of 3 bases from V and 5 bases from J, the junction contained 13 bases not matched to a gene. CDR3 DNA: TGTGCCAGCAGCTCCCGAGGGTTAGCGGGAGGTGTGGAGACCCAGTACTTC. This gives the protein CASSSRGLAGGVETQYF.

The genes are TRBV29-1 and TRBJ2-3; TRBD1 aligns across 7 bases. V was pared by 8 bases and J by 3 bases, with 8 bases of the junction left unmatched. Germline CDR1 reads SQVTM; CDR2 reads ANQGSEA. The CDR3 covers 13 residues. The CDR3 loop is CSPRDSVTDTQYF. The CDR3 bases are TGCAGCCCCCGGGACAGCGTAACAGATACGCAGTATTTT.

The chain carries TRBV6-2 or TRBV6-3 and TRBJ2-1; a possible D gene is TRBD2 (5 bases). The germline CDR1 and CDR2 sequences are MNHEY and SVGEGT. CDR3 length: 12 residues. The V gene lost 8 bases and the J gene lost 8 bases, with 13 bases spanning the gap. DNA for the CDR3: TGTGCCAGCCGGGGTAACCGGTATGAGCAGTTCTTC. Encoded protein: CASRGNRYEQFF.

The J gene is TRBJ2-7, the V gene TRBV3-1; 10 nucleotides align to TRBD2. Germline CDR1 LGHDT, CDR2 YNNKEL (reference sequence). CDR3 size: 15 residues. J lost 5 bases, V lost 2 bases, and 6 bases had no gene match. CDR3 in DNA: TGTGCCAGCAGCCAATGGACTAGCGGCCACAACGAGCAGTACTTC. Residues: CASSQWTSGHNEQYF.

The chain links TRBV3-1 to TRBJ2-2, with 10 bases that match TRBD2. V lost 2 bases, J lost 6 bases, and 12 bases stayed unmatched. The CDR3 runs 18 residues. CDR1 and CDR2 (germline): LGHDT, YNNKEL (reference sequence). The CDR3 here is CASSQFPAGGFNPGELFF. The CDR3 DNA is TGTGCCAGCAGCCAATTCCCAGCGGGAGGGTTCAACCCCGGGGAGCTGTTTTTT.

DNA for the CDR3: TGTGCCACCAGCAGAGCCCAGCGGACCTACAATGAGCAGTTCTTC. This gives the protein CATSRAQRTYNEQFF. The chain joins TRBV15 to TRBJ2-1, with D perhaps matching TRBD2 (5 bases). V shed 1 base and J shed 2 bases, with 9 bases lying between them. Per the germline V gene, CDR1 is LNHNV and CDR2 is YYDKDF (reference sequence). The CDR3 contains 15 residues.

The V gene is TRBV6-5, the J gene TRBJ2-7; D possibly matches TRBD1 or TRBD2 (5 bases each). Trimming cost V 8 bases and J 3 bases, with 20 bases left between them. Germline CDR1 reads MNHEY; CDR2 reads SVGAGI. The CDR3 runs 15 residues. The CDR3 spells CASRGAGPHDYEQYF. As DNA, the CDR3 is TGTGCCAGCCGAGGGGCAGGGCCGCACGACTACGAGCAGTACTTC.

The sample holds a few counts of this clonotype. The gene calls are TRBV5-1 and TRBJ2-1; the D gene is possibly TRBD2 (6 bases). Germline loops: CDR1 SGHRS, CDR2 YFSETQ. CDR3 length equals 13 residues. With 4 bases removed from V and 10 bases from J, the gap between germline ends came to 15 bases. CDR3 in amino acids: CASSVGPAGEQFF. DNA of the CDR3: TGCGCCAGCAGCGTGGGACCGGCGGGAGAGCAGTTCTTC.

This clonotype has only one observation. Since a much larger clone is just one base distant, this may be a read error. CDR3 loop: CASSPQLGTSGRNEQYF. CDR3 in DNA: TGTGCCAGCAGTCCGCAACTCGGGACTAGCGGGAGGAATGAGCAGTACTTC. The V and J genes are TRBV12-3 or TRBV12-4 and TRBJ2-7; 15 nucleotides line up with TRBD2. This CDR3 comprises 17 residues. V was pared by 5 bases and J by 7 bases, with 12 bases of the junction left unmatched.